The next 6 T cell receptor beta chains were all read from a single sample in a study of shared clonotypes between healthy human individuals. Clones were sequenced by immunoSEQ multiplex PCR, and TCRdb holds only the in-frame ones, with some missing. The repertoire has 2 million or so clones, 85% to 95% of them found once; the top ten carry under 0.15%. The sequencing input was naive CD4+ T cells sorted from blood. This sample's subset: CD45RA+ positively selected. All receptors derive from a man younger than 35 in good health.

CDR3 sequence: CASSQGRTEQETQYF. The CDR3 DNA reads TGCGCCAGCAGCCAAGGCCGGACAGAACAAGAGACCCAGTACTTC. This rearrangement joins TRBV4-1 to TRBJ2-5; D may be TRBD1 (6 bases). This CDR3 is 15 amino acids long. Trimming took off 1 base at V and 2 bases at J, with 11 bases between the two ends. Looked up from germline, CDR1 is MGHRA and CDR2 is YSYEKL.

V gene TRBV2 combines with J gene TRBJ2-3; 8 bases fit TRBD2. The CDR3 has 15 amino acids. Germline V gene lookup returns CDR1 SNHLY and CDR2 FYNNEI. V trimming: 1 base; J trimming: 2 bases; junction bases outside the gene matches: 2. The CDR3 DNA follows: TGTGCCAGCAGTGAAGTTAGCGGGGACACAGATACGCAGTATTTT. As protein: CASSEVSGDTDTQYF.

The chain uses TRBV25-1 and TRBJ1-3, with D hard to call. CDR3 length: 14 residues. Per germline, CDR1 MGHDK and CDR2 SYGVNS. Trimming took 5 bases from V and 4 from J, leaving 12 bases between them. As DNA, the CDR3 is TGTGCCAGCAGTAATTACGGTCAAGGAAACACCATATATTTT. It codes for CASSNYGQGNTIYF.

The chain employs TRBV5-4 and TRBJ1-1; a possible D gene is TRBD1 (5 bases). Trimming shortened V by 0 bases and J by 3 bases, and 6 bases separated the two germline ends. CDR3 length equals 13 residues. Germline V gene sequence: CDR1 SGHNT, CDR2 YYREEE (reference sequence). The DNA for the CDR3 is TGTGCCAGCAGCTTGGAACAGGACACTGAAGCTTTCTTT. Translation: CASSLEQDTEAFF.

The count of this clone is one. This rearrangement joins TRBV5-1 to TRBJ1-5; TRBD1 might be the D (6 bases). The CDR3 runs 13 residues. Germline V gene sequence: CDR1 SGHRS, CDR2 YFSETQ. The V end was cut by 0 bases, the J end by 9 bases, with 10 bases between. CDR3 DNA: TGCGCCAGCAGCTTGGACAGGGAATCGCCCCAGCATTTT. Translating it yields CASSLDRESPQHF. Full variable domain (remainder filled in from reference TRBV5-1 and TRBJ1-5): KAGVTQTPRYLIKTRGQQVTLSCSPISGHRSVSWYQQTPGQGLQFLFEYFSETQRNKGNFPGRFSGRQFSNSRSEMNVSTLELGDSALYLCASSLDRESPQHFGDGTRLSIL.

The rearrangement uses TRBV27 and TRBJ2-2; D perhaps matches TRBD2 (6 bases). Deletions cut 3 bases from V and 0 bases from J, with 8 bases between. From germline, CDR1 is MNHEY and CDR2 SMNVEV (reference sequence). The CDR3 is made up of 15 amino acids. CDR3 protein: CASSFSGANTGELFF. The CDR3, as DNA: TGTGCCAGCAGTTTTAGCGGAGCGAACACCGGGGAGCTGTTTTTT.